This T cell receptor beta chain was retrieved from a study of T cells after posttransplantation cyclophosphamide. Germline lookup yields CDR1 WNHNN and CDR2 SYGVQD (reference sequence). This CDR3 contains 15 residues. Germline trimming cut 3 bases from V and 0 bases from J; bases unmatched to any gene: 4. Some clones are missing from TCRdb's copy, which holds only in-frame ones; the method was immunoSEQ multiplex PCR. The repertoire has about 11,000 clones, 95% of them found once; the top ten carry 0.3%. The sequencing sample was made of naive CD8+ T cells sorted from PBMCs. The clonotype comes from a man aged 30-40 years in good health and a related stem cell transplant donor. The rearrangement joins TRBV10-1 to TRBJ1-1; 7 bases line up with TRBD1. The CDR3 spells CASSEGDSMNTEAFF. The CDR3, as DNA: TGCGCCAGCAGTGAAGGGGACAGTATGAACACTGAAGCTTTCTTT.